The rows below give T cell receptor beta chains drawn from one sample of a study of cytomegalovirus exposure and HLA in healthy donors. This table comes from immunoSEQ multiplex PCR, and its TCRdb copy is limited to in-frame clones, with some not included. The sample consists of about 150,000 clones, 70% to 90% of them appearing once. Sequencing was done on a sample of PBMCs. These receptors originate from a woman in her forties in good health and CMV-seropositive. Each CDR3 is given with its conserved first and last residue. Each record gives: D gene, CDR3 length, clone size, J gene, V gene, CDR3 protein, CDR3 DNA. A D gene is named only where the DNA matches it firmly. Where a row states a size, it is once, few, many or the class of an expanded clone; other rows omit it.

NA 16 NA TRBJ2-3 TRBV5-1 CASSAAQGKGADTQYF TGCGCCAGCAGCGCCGCTCAGGGGAAAGGAGCAGATACGCAGTATTTT
TRBD2 15 few TRBJ2-7 TRBV5-3 CARSPGTTLTYEQYF TGTGCCAGAAGCCCAGGGACTACACTTACCTACGAGCAGTACTTC
NA 15 NA TRBJ1-1 TRBV6-6 CASSSGGNRDTEAFF TGTGCCAGCAGTTCCGGGGGGAACAGGGACACTGAAGCTTTCTTT
TRBD2 14 NA TRBJ2-7 TRBV30 CAWSSSGNQHEQYF TGTGCCTGGAGTTCTAGCGGGAACCAACACGAGCAGTACTTC
NA 15 NA TRBJ2-1 TRBV14 CASSPRLEYYNEQFF TGTGCCAGCAGCCCAAGACTAGAATATTACAATGAGCAGTTCTTC
TRBD2 16 NA TRBJ2-7 TRBV5-4 CASSSLAGGSYYEQYF TGTGCCAGCAGTTCCCTAGCGGGAGGGTCCTACTACGAGCAGTACTTC
TRBD1 19 NA TRBJ1-4 TRBV11-3 CASSLDPTTGGVTNEKLFF TGTGCCAGCAGCTTAGATCCGACGACAGGGGGCGTAACTAATGAAAAACTGTTTTTT
TRBD1 15 NA TRBJ2-3 TRBV27 CASSLGRGWADTQYF TGTGCCAGCAGTTTGGGCAGGGGGTGGGCAGATACGCAGTATTTT
NA 13 NA TRBJ2-3 TRBV29-1 CSVARTGTDTQYF TGCAGCGTCGCTCGGACAGGCACAGATACGCAGTATTTT
NA 15 NA TRBJ2-7 TRBV4-2 CASSDRKAGRYEQYF TGTGCCAGCAGCGATAGGAAAGCGGGCCGCTACGAGCAGTACTTC
NA 14 NA TRBJ1-2 TRBV27 CASKRTATNYGYTF TGTGCCAGCAAACGGACAGCCACTAACTATGGCTACACCTTC